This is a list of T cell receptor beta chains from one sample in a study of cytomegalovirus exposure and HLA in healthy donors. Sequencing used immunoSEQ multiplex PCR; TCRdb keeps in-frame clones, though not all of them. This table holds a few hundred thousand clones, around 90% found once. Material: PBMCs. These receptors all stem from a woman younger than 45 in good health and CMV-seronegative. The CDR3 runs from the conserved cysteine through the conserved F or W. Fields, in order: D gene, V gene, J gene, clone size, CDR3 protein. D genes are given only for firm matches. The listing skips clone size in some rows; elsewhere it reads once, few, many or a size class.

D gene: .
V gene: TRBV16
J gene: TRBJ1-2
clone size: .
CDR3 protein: CASSQRKLLGGYTF

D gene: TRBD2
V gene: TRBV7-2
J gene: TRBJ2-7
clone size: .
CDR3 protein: CASSAGGSQQYF

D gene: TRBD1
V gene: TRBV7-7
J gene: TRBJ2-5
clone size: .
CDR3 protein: CASSLAGGVETQYF

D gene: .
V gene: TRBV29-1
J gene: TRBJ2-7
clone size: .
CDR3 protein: CSGLMGAPYEQYF

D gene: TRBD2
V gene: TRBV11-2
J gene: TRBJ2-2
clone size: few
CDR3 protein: CASGPGLADGTGELFF

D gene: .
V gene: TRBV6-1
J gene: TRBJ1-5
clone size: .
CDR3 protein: CASSENPGGNQPQHF

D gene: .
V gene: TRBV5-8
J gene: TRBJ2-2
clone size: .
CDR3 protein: CASSLEGRITGELFF

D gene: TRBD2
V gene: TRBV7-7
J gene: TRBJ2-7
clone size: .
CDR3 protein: CASSLVGTRIDYEQYF

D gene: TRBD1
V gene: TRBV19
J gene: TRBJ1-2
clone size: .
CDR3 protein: CASSKPPGQGIGGYTF

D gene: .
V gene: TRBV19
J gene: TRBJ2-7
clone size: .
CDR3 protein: CASSTDLDNSYEQYF

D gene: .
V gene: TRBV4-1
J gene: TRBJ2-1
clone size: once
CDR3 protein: CASSQERGNEQFF

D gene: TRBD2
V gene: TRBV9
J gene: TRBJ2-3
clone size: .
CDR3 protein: CASSVAPAGGGRDTQYF

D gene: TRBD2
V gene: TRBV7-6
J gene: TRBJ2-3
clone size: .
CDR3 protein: CASSFFPVTSGRADDTQYF

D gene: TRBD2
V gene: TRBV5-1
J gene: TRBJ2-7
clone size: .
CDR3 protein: CASSLGNMGLAGDYEQYF

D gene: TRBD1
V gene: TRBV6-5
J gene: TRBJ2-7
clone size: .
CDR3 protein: CASSPNNDRDEQYF

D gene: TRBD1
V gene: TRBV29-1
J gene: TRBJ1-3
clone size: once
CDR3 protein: CSVETGTGNTIYF

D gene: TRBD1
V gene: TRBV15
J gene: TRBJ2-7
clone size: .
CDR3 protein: CATSRRDSSYEQYF

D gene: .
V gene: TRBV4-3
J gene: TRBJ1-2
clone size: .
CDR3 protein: CASSQDRGVGYGYTF

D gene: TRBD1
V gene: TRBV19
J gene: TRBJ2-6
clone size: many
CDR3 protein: CASSIANLRDRGSGANVLTF

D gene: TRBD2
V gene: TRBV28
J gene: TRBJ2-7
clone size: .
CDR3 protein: CASTGLAGDYEQYF

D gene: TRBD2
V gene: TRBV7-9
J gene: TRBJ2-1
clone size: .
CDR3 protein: CASSLVAGVSNEQFF

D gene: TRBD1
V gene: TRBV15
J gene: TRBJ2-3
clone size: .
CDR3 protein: CATSREKGGQGAITDTQYF

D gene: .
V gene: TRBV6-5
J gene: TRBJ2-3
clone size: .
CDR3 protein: CASSYSGENTQYF

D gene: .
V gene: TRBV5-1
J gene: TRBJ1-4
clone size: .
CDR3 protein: CASSEYSEGEKLFF

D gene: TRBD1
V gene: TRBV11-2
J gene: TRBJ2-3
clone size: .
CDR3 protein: CASSSTGGGDTQYF

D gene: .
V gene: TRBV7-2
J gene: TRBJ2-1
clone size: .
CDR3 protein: CASRTPGGGNEQFF

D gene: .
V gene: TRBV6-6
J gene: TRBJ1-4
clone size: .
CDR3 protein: CASSPQMGGEKLFF

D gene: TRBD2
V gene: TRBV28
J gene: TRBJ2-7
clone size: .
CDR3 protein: CASRPSGTTYYEQYF